A single sample gave rise to the 30 T cell receptor beta chains below, sequenced in a study of metastatic and nonmetastatic thyroid tumors. Using MiXCR, TCRdb re-called clones from the PCR reads. Of around 19,000 clones listed, roughly a third are singletons. None of the patients had undergone any treatment ahead of thyroid surgery. Material for sequencing was tumor tissue. The source of these receptors is a female donor with papillary thyroid cancer or a benign thyroid nodule (not recorded which). Some clones in this sample may be carry-over from other donors' samples.

This clone was seen only a few times. This chain connects TRBV28 to TRBJ1-5; D is undetermined. V was trimmed by 2 bases and J by 11 bases, leaving 7 bases between them. The CDR3 extends over 11 amino acids. CDR1 MDHEN and CDR2 SYDVKM come from the germline V gene. The CDR3 loop reads CASSLSRTQHF. In nucleotides, the CDR3 is TGTGCCAGCAGTTTAAGCAGGACCCAGCATTTT.

This clone turned up a few times. The chain carries TRBV28 and TRBJ2-5; possible D gene TRBD2, 5 bases. V was trimmed by 2 bases and J by 4 bases, leaving 5 bases between them. CDR3 length equals 12 residues. Germline values: CDR1 MDHEN, CDR2 SYDVKM. CDR3 in amino acids: CASSLAGETQYF. The CDR3 DNA sequence: TGTGCCAGCAGTTTAGCGGGAGAGACCCAGTACTTC.

This clone was seen more than once but under ten times. V gene TRBV2 combines with J gene TRBJ2-7, with 8 bases matching TRBD2. Trimming cost V 7 bases and J 6 bases; bases outside gene matches: 17. Germline V gene lookup returns CDR1 SNHLY and CDR2 FYNNEI. CDR3 length: 16 residues. CDR3 coding DNA: TGTGCCAGCACGCCCCCGGGAGGGGGAGGGGGGCTCGAGCAGTACTTC. Translation gives CASTPPGGGGGLEQYF.

In its sample, this clone was seen a few times. The chain recombines TRBV2 with TRBJ2-1; TRBD2 matches at 9 bases. Germline assignment: CDR1 SNHLY and CDR2 FYNNEI. The CDR3 contains 15 residues. V lost 3 bases, J lost 6 bases, and 6 bases stayed unmatched. In nucleotides, the CDR3 is TGTGCCAGCAGTGACTCGAGCGGGGGGCGCAATGAGCAGTTCTTC. It codes for CASSDSSGGRNEQFF.

The chain combines TRBV4-2 with TRBJ2-7, with a tentative D call TRBD1 (5 bases). The germline V gene encodes CDR1 LGHNA and CDR2 YNFKEQ. Trimming took 4 bases from V and 3 from J, leaving 10 bases between them. CDR3 size: 13 residues. The CDR3, as DNA: TGTGCCAGCAGCCCCGACAGTCTCTACGAGCAGTACTTC. Its translation is CASSPDSLYEQYF.

The J gene is TRBJ2-7, the V gene TRBV20-1, with D tentatively TRBD1 or TRBD2 (6 bases each). Trimming pared 5 bases from V and 2 bases from J, leaving 13 bases between. There are 13 residues in the CDR3. CDR1 is DFQATT, CDR2 SNEGSKA, per germline (reference sequence). This CDR3 reads CSAVQGGTYEQYF. As DNA, the CDR3 is TGCAGTGCTGTTCAAGGGGGGACCTACGAGCAGTACTTC.

V usage is TRBV3-1 and J usage is TRBJ1-4, with D perhaps matching TRBD1 (5 bases). This CDR3 has 15 residues. V was cut by 4 bases and J by 3 bases, with 12 bases left in between. Per germline, CDR1 LGHDT and CDR2 YNNKEL (reference sequence). CDR3 DNA sequence: TGTGCCAGCAGCCGAGCTCAGGGCTCTAATGAAAAACTGTTTTTT. It is translated as CASSRAQGSNEKLFF.

The genes are TRBV12-5 and TRBJ2-7; TRBD1 matches 8 bases. This CDR3 has 15 residues. The germline gives CDR1 LGHNT, CDR2 FRNRAP. V shed 1 base, J shed 7 bases, and the junction held 9 bases outside the gene matches. The CDR3: CASGLAGQGGWEQYF. Here the CDR3 DNA reads TGTGCTAGTGGTTTGGCCGGACAGGGCGGTTGGGAGCAGTACTTC. Based on the CDR3 plus reference TRBV12-5 and TRBJ2-7, the full variable domain is DARVTQTPRHKVTEMGQEVTMRCQPILGHNTVFWYRQTMMQGLELLAYFRNRAPLDDSGMPKDRFSAEMPDATLATLKIQPSEPRDSAVYFCASGLAGQGGWEQYFGPGTRLTVT.

This clone was picked up a small number of times. J is TRBJ1-6 and V is TRBV6-1; the match to TRBD1 covers 9 bases. V was pared by 8 bases and J by 10 bases, with 6 bases of the junction left unmatched. The germline V gene encodes CDR1 MNHNS and CDR2 SASEGT. This CDR3 is built from 13 residues. CDR3 nucleotides: TGTGCCAGCGGGGACAGGGAAGAATCACCCCTCCACTTT. Amino acid sequence: CASGDREESPLHF.

The chain combines TRBV6-2 or TRBV6-3 with TRBJ2-5; 8 positions agree with TRBD2. CDR1 is MNHEY, CDR2 SVGEGT, per germline. This CDR3 has 12 amino acids. The ends lost 5 bases at V and 11 bases at J; junction bases unmatched: 7. CDR3 sequence (DNA): TGTGCCAGCAGTGACGTAGCGGGGCGGCAGTACTTC. Its protein product is CASSDVAGRQYF.

This clone was detected a few times. The CDR3 sequence: CASSDSPAVGEQFF. For the CDR3, the DNA is TGTGCCAGCAGTGACTCTCCGGCAGTGGGGGAGCAGTTCTTC. V usage is TRBV6-4 and J usage is TRBJ2-1; D is unclear. Germline V gene data show CDR1 as MRHNA and CDR2 as SNTAGT. The V gene lost 0 bases and the J gene lost 10 bases, with 13 bases spanning the gap. The CDR3 length is 14 residues.

The chain combines TRBV9 with TRBJ1-5; TRBD1 is a possible D gene (5 bases). Germline values: CDR1 SGDLS, CDR2 YYNGEE. V dropped 0 bases and J dropped 3 bases, with 10 bases sitting between them. The CDR3 consists of 15 residues. As DNA, the CDR3 is TGTGCCAGCAGCGTAGCTGGGGCTCCCAATCAGCCCCAGCATTTT. Its protein is CASSVAGAPNQPQHF.

This clone occurred a few times. This sequence joins TRBV10-1 and TRBJ2-1, with 11 bases fitting TRBD2. J lost 9 bases, V lost 6 bases, and 7 bases had no gene match. This CDR3 is built from 14 residues. The V gene's germline CDR1 is WNHNN and CDR2 SYGVQD (reference sequence). CDR3 in DNA: TGCGCCAGCAGCGAGACTAGCGGGGCGGGTGAGCAGTTCTTC. Encoded protein: CASSETSGAGEQFF.

The chain has TRBV27 and TRBJ2-7; no clear D. CDR3 length: 14 amino acids. The germline gives CDR1 MNHEY, CDR2 SMNVEV (reference sequence). V was clipped by 5 bases and J by 0 bases, with 11 bases between them. The CDR3 loop is CASSLGRASYEQYF. CDR3 bases: TGTGCCAGCAGTCTGGGCAGAGCCTCCTACGAGCAGTACTTC.

V gene TRBV5-1 combines with J gene TRBJ2-7, with D perhaps matching TRBD1 (6 bases). Between the trimmed V and J ends, which lost 0 bases and 3 bases, there was a span of 13 bases. Germline V gives CDR1 SGHRS, CDR2 YFSETQ. The CDR3 has 15 amino acids. The CDR3 loop reads CASSLAGRRGYEQYF. CDR3 DNA sequence: TGCGCCAGCAGCTTGGCCGGTCGCAGGGGCTACGAGCAGTACTTC.

This clone came up many times. The V and J genes are TRBV6-6 and TRBJ2-5; D remains unclear. Trimming took off 0 bases at V and 1 base at J, with 0 bases between the two ends. CDR1 MNHNY and CDR2 SVGAGI come from the germline V gene (reference sequence). The CDR3 is 12 amino acids. The CDR3 protein is CASSYSQETQYF. CDR3 sequence (DNA): TGTGCCAGCAGTTACTCCCAAGAGACCCAGTACTTC.

This clone was counted only a few times. The J gene is TRBJ1-6, the V gene TRBV6-1; 7 nucleotides match TRBD1. Looked up from germline, CDR1 is MNHNS and CDR2 is SASEGT. Trimming removed 6 bases from V and 10 bases from J; junction bases left unmatched: 9. The CDR3 runs 14 residues. CDR3 nucleotides: TGTGCCAGCAGCCCCGGGACAGAGGCCTCACCCCTCCACTTT. As protein: CASSPGTEASPLHF.

The chain is built from TRBV12-3 or TRBV12-4 and TRBJ2-7; 11 positions match TRBD1. With V trimmed by 5 bases and J by 6 bases, 6 bases remained unmatched. The CDR3 length is 14 residues. This CDR3 is CASSPEDRGREQYF. The CDR3 coding sequence is TGTGCCAGCAGTCCAGAGGACAGGGGGCGCGAGCAGTACTTC.

The V and J genes are TRBV4-2 and TRBJ1-2, with D maybe TRBD1 (5 bases). CDR3 length: 14 residues. CDR1 is LGHNA, CDR2 YNFKEQ, per germline. V was cut by 4 bases and J by 7 bases, with 16 bases left in between. CDR3 sequence reads: CASSPMGVVGGYTF. The CDR3 DNA is TGTGCCAGCAGCCCGATGGGGGTCGTTGGTGGCTACACCTTC.

There are a few counts of this clone. This chain connects TRBV2 to TRBJ2-1; a weak D match, TRBD1 (5 bases). Germline V lookup: CDR1 SNHLY, CDR2 FYNNEI. Trimming cost V 4 bases and J 8 bases, with 6 bases left between them. CDR3 length: 11 residues. In DNA form, the CDR3 reads TGTGCCAGCAGTGTAGGGGATGAGCAGTTCTTC. Protein product: CASSVGDEQFF.

The chain recombines TRBV6-5 with TRBJ1-2; D call uncertain. From germline, CDR1 is MNHEY and CDR2 SVGAGI. The CDR3 extends over 14 amino acids. V lost 5 bases and J 4 bases, leaving 14 bases between the germline ends. CDR3 DNA sequence: TGTGCCAGCAGTACGCGCAGTAACCTCTATGGCTACACCTTC. Translated, it gives CASSTRSNLYGYTF.

V usage is TRBV6-5 and J usage is TRBJ2-1, with D unclear. The CDR3 sequence is 12 residues long. Germline CDR1 MNHEY, CDR2 SVGAGI. V dropped 5 bases and J dropped 4 bases, with 6 bases sitting between them. CDR3 in amino acids: CASSTEYNEQFF. The DNA of the CDR3 is TGTGCCAGCAGTACAGAGTACAATGAGCAGTTCTTC.

This clone was counted a single time. V usage is TRBV5-6 and J usage is TRBJ2-7; TRBD2 aligns across 7 bases. This CDR3 spans 16 amino acids. J lost 4 bases, V lost 4 bases, and 14 bases had no gene match. Germline values: CDR1 SGHDT, CDR2 YYEEEE. CDR3 sequence reads: CASSPTPGTTSYEQYF. The CDR3 coding sequence is TGTGCCAGCAGCCCCACCCCCGGGACTACTAGTTACGAGCAGTACTTC.

The chain couples TRBV5-5 to TRBJ2-7; 9 bases match TRBD1. Germline CDR1 and CDR2: SGHKS and YYEKEE (reference sequence). Trimming removed 7 bases from V and 3 bases from J; junction bases left unmatched: 14. The CDR3 is made up of 16 amino acids. The CDR3 loop reads CASSLGGTGLFYEQYF. The DNA for the CDR3 is TGTGCCAGCTCCCTGGGAGGGACAGGGTTGTTCTACGAGCAGTACTTC.

The chain carries TRBV5-1 and TRBJ2-2; D is ambiguous. There are 15 residues in the CDR3. Germline V gives CDR1 SGHRS, CDR2 YFSETQ. V was trimmed by 2 bases and J by 1 base, leaving 9 bases between them. The CDR3 nucleotides read TGCGCCAGCAGCTTATCCGAACAGAACACCGGGGAGCTGTTTTTT. Its protein product is CASSLSEQNTGELFF.

The chain joins TRBV20-1 to TRBJ1-4; D possibly corresponds to TRBD1 (6 bases). Trimming took 4 bases from V and 0 from J, leaving 12 bases between them. Germline lookup yields CDR1 DFQATT and CDR2 SNEGSKA (reference sequence). The CDR3 has 15 amino acids. This CDR3 is CSATTDSATNEKLFF. The DNA for the CDR3 is TGCAGTGCTACCACGGACAGTGCAACTAATGAAAAACTGTTTTTT.

This clone was recorded at least ten times. The chain uses TRBV19 and TRBJ2-1; D remains unclear. The V gene's germline CDR1 is LNHDA and CDR2 SQIVND (reference sequence). Trimming took 7 bases from V and 8 from J, leaving 18 bases between them. This CDR3 has 14 residues. Written as DNA, the CDR3 is TGTGCCAGTAATTTAGGCCCCAGTGCGGATGAGCAGTTCTTC. Its translation is CASNLGPSADEQFF.

In this sample, this clone turned up a few times. This may stem from a read error, because a much larger clone lies one nucleotide away. Other DNA sequences of this sample code for an identical CDR3. The V and J genes are TRBV11-2 and TRBJ2-2; D may be TRBD1 (6 bases). The CDR3 has 19 residues. Germline lookup yields CDR1 SGHAT and CDR2 FQNNGV. CDR3 coding DNA: TGTGCCAGCAGCTTAGGGATCGGTCGGACAGCCCTCTTCACCGGAGAGCTGTTTTTT. Its protein is CASSLGIGRTALFTGELFF.

The rearrangement links TRBV19 to TRBJ1-6; D call uncertain. Per the germline V gene, CDR1 is LNHDA and CDR2 is SQIVND (reference sequence). This CDR3 region has 13 residues. The V gene lost 3 bases and the J gene lost 8 bases, with 8 bases spanning the gap. The CDR3 nucleotides are TGTGCCAGTAGTATTAGAGGTGATTCACCCCTCCACTTT. Protein product: CASSIRGDSPLHF.

This clone was found a few times. This chain connects TRBV28 to TRBJ2-1, with 11 bases aligning to TRBD2. Germline V gives CDR1 MDHEN, CDR2 SYDVKM. This CDR3 comprises 15 residues. V shed 5 bases and J 5 bases; nucleotides not matched to a gene: 5. The CDR3 bases are TGTGCCAGCAGTCGAACTAGCGGGAGAGACAATGAGCAGTTCTTC. Translation: CASSRTSGRDNEQFF.